This paragraph covers one TCR beta chain sequence. Its antigen is unidentified. This sample stems from a study of cytomegalovirus exposure and HLA in healthy donors. Points from the study as a whole: Later on, an analysis showed TCR association rates differing by HLA locus, with DRB1 the most and HLA-C the fewest. There were fewer than 200 TCR beta chains listed as cytomegalovirus-associated. In a later analysis, CMV-associated beta chains were mostly HLA-associated, it appeared. A later analysis showed that HLA-associated TCR beta chains had undergone more clonal expansion than equally common others.

The CDR3 length is 11 residues. Trimming pared 7 bases from V and 7 bases from J, leaving 11 bases between. The germline V gene encodes CDR1 SQVTM and CDR2 ANQGSEA. PCR involved 60 Vbeta and 13 Jbeta primers. Only in-frame clones appear in the TCRdb table, and some are missing; sequencing was by immunoSEQ multiplex PCR. The table includes more than 85,000 clones, approximately 77% detected once. The rearrangement joins TRBV29-1 to TRBJ2-1; a possible D gene is TRBD2 (5 bases). The TCR was taken from a male donor in good health and CMV-seropositive. Specimen: PBMCs. The CDR3 here is CSAGRGNEQFF. CDR3 DNA: TGCAGCGCAGGAAGAGGGAATGAGCAGTTCTTC.